Listed here are 14 T cell receptor beta chains from one sample, sequenced in a study of shared clonotypes between healthy human individuals. Sequenced by immunoSEQ multiplex PCR; TCRdb stores in-frame clones only, minus some. The table records around 2.5 million clones, 90% to 95% of them present only once. Specimen: naive CD4+ T cells from PBMCs. Subset given: CD45RA+ positively selected. These receptors originate from a young man in good health. Some clones in this sample may be carry-over from other donors' samples.

This chain links TRBV5-1 with TRBJ1-1; D gene uncertain. Germline-derived CDR1 and CDR2 are SGHRS and YFSETQ. V gave up 0 bases and J gave up 0 bases, with 9 bases separating them. CDR3 length equals 15 residues. The CDR3 loop is CASSLGPSVNTEAFF. The CDR3 coding sequence is TGCGCCAGCAGCTTGGGGCCATCGGTGAACACTGAAGCTTTCTTT.

The chain is built from TRBV28 and TRBJ2-5, with D possibly matching TRBD1 (6 bases). There are 15 residues in the CDR3. V was shortened by 3 bases and J by 0 bases, with 11 bases between the two germline ends. CDR1 and CDR2 (germline): MDHEN, SYDVKM. The CDR3 bases are TGTGCCAGCAGTTTCGGTTACAGGGACCAAGAGACCCAGTACTTC. This codes for CASSFGYRDQETQYF.

The chain recombines TRBV7-9 with TRBJ2-2; D is possibly TRBD2 (5 bases). This CDR3 has 16 amino acids. CDR1 is SEHNR, CDR2 FQNEAQ, per germline (reference sequence). With 0 bases removed from V and 0 bases from J, the gap between germline ends came to 8 bases. The CDR3 loop reads CASSLAWGANTGELFF. The CDR3 coding sequence is TGTGCCAGCAGCTTAGCTTGGGGAGCGAACACCGGGGAGCTGTTTTTT.

About this clone: Other DNA sequences in the sample encode the same CDR3. The chain has TRBV5-1 and TRBJ2-7; no definite D call. The CDR3 runs to 14 residues. The germline V and J ends were trimmed by 1 base and 0 bases, with 8 bases remaining between them. From germline, CDR1 is SGHRS and CDR2 YFSETQ. CDR3 coding DNA: TGCGCCAGCAGCTTGAGGGCGAACTCCTACGAGCAGTACTTC. Its translation: CASSLRANSYEQYF. Filled out from reference TRBV5-1 and TRBJ2-7, the complete variable domain reads KAGVTQTPRYLIKTRGQQVTLSCSPISGHRSVSWYQQTPGQGLQFLFEYFSETQRNKGNFPGRFSGRQFSNSRSEMNVSTLELGDSALYLCASSLRANSYEQYFGPGTRLTVT.

The count of this clone is one. V usage is TRBV7-9 and J usage is TRBJ2-5, with 8 bases aligning to TRBD2. The J call is uncertain, as TRBJ2-7 better fits the DNA end. The CDR3 sequence is 14 residues long. Germline V gene lookup returns CDR1 SEHNR and CDR2 FQNEAQ (reference sequence). CDR3 coding DNA: TGTGCCAGCACCGCAGCGGGAGTATTTTACGAGCAGTACTTC. It is translated as CASTAAGVFYEQYF.

This chain links TRBV6-1 with TRBJ2-7; 8 bases match TRBD2. In germline, CDR1 is MNHNS, CDR2 SASEGT. Germline trimming cut 4 bases from V and 4 bases from J; bases unmatched to any gene: 6. The CDR3 sequence is 14 residues long. The CDR3 DNA reads as TGTGCCAGCAGTGCCCGTAGCGGGGATTACGAGCAGTACTTC. It is translated as CASSARSGDYEQYF.

The rearrangement links TRBV5-6 to TRBJ2-3; 7 bases map to TRBD2. Trimming took 5 bases from V and 2 from J; bases not matched to a gene: 8. CDR1 and CDR2 from the germline V gene are SGHDT and YYEEEE. The CDR3 is made up of 15 amino acids. CDR3 nucleotide sequence: TGTGCCAGCAGGAAAGGACTAGATGACACAGATACGCAGTATTTT. Its translation is CASRKGLDDTDTQYF. Based on the CDR3 plus reference TRBV5-6 and TRBJ2-3, the full variable domain is DAGVTQSPTHLIKTRGQQVTLRCSPKSGHDTVSWYQQALGQGPQFIFQYYEEEERQRGNFPDRFSGHQFPNYSSELNVNALLLGDSALYLCASRKGLDDTDTQYFGPGTRLTVL.

For the CDR3, the DNA is TGTGCCAGCAGCTCCCGACTGGGGAGCTCCTACGAGCAGTACTTC. Its translation: CASSSRLGSSYEQYF. The V and J genes are TRBV7-9 and TRBJ2-7, with a possible D match to TRBD2 (5 bases). CDR1 SEHNR and CDR2 FQNEAQ come from the germline V gene (reference sequence). V dropped 4 bases and J dropped 0 bases, with 13 bases sitting between them. This CDR3 has 15 residues.

V is TRBV5-6 and J is TRBJ2-5; 13 bases fit TRBD2. Germline V lookup: CDR1 SGHDT, CDR2 YYEEEE. CDR3 length equals 14 residues. V shed 8 bases and J 9 bases; nucleotides not matched to a gene: 10. CDR3 sequence: CASSGLAGETAQYF. The CDR3 region has the DNA TGTGCCAGTTCCGGACTAGCGGGGGAGACGGCCCAGTACTTC.

This chain joins TRBV7-9 and TRBJ2-1; perhaps TRBD1 as D (6 bases). The germline V gene encodes CDR1 SEHNR and CDR2 FQNEAQ (reference sequence). Trimming removed 5 bases from V and 2 bases from J, with 13 bases in between. This CDR3 comprises 15 residues. The CDR3: CASSQTGQAYNEQFF. CDR3 nucleotide sequence: TGTGCCAGCAGCCAGACGGGACAAGCCTACAATGAGCAGTTCTTC.

A note on this clone: The sample carries other DNA sequences with the same CDR3. The chain is built from TRBV7-9 and TRBJ2-5; no clear D gene. V was shortened by 1 base and J by 5 bases, with 5 bases between the two germline ends. In germline, CDR1 is SEHNR, CDR2 FQNEAQ (reference sequence). CDR3 length: 12 amino acids. This chain's CDR3 is CASSLVGETQYF. CDR3 DNA sequence: TGTGCCAGCAGCTTAGTCGGTGAGACCCAGTACTTC.

V is TRBV5-5 and J is TRBJ2-2; 9 nucleotides align to TRBD2. Germline V gives CDR1 SGHKS, CDR2 YYEKEE (reference sequence). The V gene end was trimmed by 0 bases and the J gene end by 2 bases; junction bases not matched to a gene: 5. This CDR3 comprises 17 residues. The CDR3 bases are TGTGCCAGCAGCTTGGCCATACTAGCGGGTAACACCGGGGAGCTGTTTTTT. It is translated as CASSLAILAGNTGELFF.

This sequence joins TRBV29-1 and TRBJ2-3; D is possibly TRBD2 (5 bases). The CDR3 has 13 amino acids. Deletions cut 4 bases from V and 5 bases from J, with 13 bases between. Germline-derived CDR1 and CDR2 are SQVTM and ANQGSEA. The CDR3 nucleotides read TGCAGCGTTGGATCCAGCCGGGGAGATACGCAGTATTTT. It encodes CSVGSSRGDTQYF.

The J gene is TRBJ1-5, the V gene TRBV28; D is unclear. V shed 6 bases and J shed 6 bases, with 9 bases lying between them. CDR1 MDHEN and CDR2 SYDVKM come from the germline V gene. The CDR3 is 12 amino acids. This CDR3 is CASSSPRQPQHF. CDR3 nucleotide sequence: TGTGCCAGCAGCTCCCCCCGTCAGCCCCAGCATTTT.